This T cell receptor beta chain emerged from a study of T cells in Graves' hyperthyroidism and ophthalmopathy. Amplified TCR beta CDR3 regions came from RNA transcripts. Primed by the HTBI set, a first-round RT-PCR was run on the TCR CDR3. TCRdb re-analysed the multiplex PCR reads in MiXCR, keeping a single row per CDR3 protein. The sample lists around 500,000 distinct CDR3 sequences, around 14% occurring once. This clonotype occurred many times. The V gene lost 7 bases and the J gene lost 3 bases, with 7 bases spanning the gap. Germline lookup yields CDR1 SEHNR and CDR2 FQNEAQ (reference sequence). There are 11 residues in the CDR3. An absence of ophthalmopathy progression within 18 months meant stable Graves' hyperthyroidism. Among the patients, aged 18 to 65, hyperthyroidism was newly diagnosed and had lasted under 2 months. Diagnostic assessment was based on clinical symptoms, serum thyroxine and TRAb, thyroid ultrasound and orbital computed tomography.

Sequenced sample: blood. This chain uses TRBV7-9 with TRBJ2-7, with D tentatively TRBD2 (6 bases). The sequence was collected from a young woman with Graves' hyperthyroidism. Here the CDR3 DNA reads TGTGCCAGCACGGGGGACTACGAGCAGTACTTC. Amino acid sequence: CASTGDYEQYF.